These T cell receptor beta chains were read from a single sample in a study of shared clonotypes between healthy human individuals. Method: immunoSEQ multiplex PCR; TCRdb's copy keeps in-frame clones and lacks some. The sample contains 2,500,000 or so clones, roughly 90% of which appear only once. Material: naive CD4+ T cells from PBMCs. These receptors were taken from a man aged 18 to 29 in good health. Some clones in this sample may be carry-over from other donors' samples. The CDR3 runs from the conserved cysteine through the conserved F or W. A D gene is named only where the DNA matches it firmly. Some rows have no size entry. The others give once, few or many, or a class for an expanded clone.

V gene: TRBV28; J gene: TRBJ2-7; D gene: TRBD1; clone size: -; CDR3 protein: CASGQVSYEQYF; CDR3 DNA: TGTGCCAGCGGACAGGTCTCCTACGAGCAGTACTTC
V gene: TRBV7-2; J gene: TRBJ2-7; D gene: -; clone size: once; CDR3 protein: CASSLPGQTYEQYF; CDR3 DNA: TGTGCCAGCAGCTTACCTGGACAGACCTACGAGCAGTACTTC
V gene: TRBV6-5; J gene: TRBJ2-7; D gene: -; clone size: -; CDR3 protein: CASGRTRNYEQYF; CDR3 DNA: TGTGCCAGCGGAAGGACAAGGAATTACGAGCAGTACTTC
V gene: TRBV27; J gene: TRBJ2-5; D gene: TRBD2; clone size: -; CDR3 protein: CASSLLAGSRAETQYF; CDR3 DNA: TGTGCCAGCAGTTTACTAGCGGGGTCGAGGGCAGAGACCCAGTACTTC
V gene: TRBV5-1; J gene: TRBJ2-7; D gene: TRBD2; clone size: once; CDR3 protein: CASSLEVAWLAGGQQYF; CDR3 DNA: TGCGCCAGCAGCTTGGAAGTGGCTTGGCTAGCGGGTGGGCAGCAGTACTTC
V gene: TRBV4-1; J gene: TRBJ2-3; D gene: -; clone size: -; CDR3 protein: CASSHRDGTETTDTQYF; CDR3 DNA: TGCGCCAGCAGCCACAGGGACGGAACGGAAACCACAGATACGCAGTATTTT
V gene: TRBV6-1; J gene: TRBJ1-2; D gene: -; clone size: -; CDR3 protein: CASSVRQTSNYGYTF; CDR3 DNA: TGTGCCAGCAGTGTTCGACAGACCTCCAACTATGGCTACACCTTC
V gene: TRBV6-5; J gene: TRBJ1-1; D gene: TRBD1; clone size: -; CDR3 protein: CASSSSGTASRAFF; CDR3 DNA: TGTGCCAGCAGTTCTTCCGGGACAGCGTCTCGGGCTTTCTTT
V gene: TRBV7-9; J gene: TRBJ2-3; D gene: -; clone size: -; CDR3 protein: CASSLLPSTDTQYF; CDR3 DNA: TGTGCCAGCAGCTTACTCCCTAGCACAGATACGCAGTATTTT
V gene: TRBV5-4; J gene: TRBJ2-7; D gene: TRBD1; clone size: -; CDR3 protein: CASSPTGGEQYF; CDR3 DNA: TGTGCCAGCAGCCCCACAGGGGGCGAGCAGTACTTC
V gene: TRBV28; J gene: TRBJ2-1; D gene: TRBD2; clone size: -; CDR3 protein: CASSSLSGSSYNEQFF; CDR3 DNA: TGTGCCAGCAGTAGTCTTAGCGGGAGCTCCTACAATGAGCAGTTCTTC
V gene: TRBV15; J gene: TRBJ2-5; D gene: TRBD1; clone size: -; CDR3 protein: CATSRDRGLKTQYF; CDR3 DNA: TGTGCCACCAGCAGAGACAGGGGGCTAAAGACCCAGTACTTC
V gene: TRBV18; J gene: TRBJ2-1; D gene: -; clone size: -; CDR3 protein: CASSAGEQFF; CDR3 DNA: TGTGCCAGCTCAGCAGGGGAGCAGTTCTTC
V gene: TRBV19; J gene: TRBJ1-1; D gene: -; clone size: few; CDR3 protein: CASSQSGHNTEAFF; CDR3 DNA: TGTGCCAGTAGTCAGTCGGGGCATAACACTGAAGCTTTCTTT
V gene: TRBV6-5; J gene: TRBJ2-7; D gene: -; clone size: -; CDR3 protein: CASSYLQGYEQYF; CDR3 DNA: TGTGCCAGCAGTTACCTCCAGGGTTACGAGCAGTACTTC
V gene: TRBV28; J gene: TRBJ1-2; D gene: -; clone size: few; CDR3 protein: CASSLEGGGYTF; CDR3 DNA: TGTGCCAGCAGTTTAGAAGGGGGTGGCTACACCTTC
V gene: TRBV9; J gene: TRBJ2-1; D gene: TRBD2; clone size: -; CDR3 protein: CASSYLGGLGLADSSSYNEQFF; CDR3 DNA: TGTGCCAGCAGTTACCTGGGGGGTTTAGGACTAGCGGATTCAAGCTCCTACAATGAGCAGTTCTTC
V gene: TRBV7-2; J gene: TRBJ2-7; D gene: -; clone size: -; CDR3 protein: CASSSQAVAYEQYF; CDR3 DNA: TGTGCCAGCAGCTCCCAGGCGGTAGCCTACGAGCAGTACTTC
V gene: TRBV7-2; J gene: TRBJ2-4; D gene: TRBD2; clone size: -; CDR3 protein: CASSFQSRTRSIQYF; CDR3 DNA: TGTGCCAGCAGCTTCCAATCCAGGACTAGAAGTATTCAGTACTTC
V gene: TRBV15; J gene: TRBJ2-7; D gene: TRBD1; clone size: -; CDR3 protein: CATSRQPGQGREQYF; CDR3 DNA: TGTGCCACCAGCAGACAGCCGGGACAGGGCCGAGAGCAGTACTTC
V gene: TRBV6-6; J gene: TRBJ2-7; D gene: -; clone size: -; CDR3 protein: CASRAQFRDKTYEQYF; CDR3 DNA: TGTGCCAGCAGGGCCCAGTTCCGGGACAAGACCTACGAGCAGTACTTC
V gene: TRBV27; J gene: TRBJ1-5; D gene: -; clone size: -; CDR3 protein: CASRSRGEKIYSNQPQHF; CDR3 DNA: TGTGCCAGCAGGTCCCGGGGGGAAAAGATCTATAGCAATCAGCCCCAGCATTTT
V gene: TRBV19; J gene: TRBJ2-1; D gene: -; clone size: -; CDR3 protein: CASSIMWRGDEQFF; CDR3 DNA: TGTGCCAGTAGTATTATGTGGAGGGGGGATGAGCAGTTCTTC
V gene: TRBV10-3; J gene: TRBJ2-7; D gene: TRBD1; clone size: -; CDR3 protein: CATAGQGYGEQYF; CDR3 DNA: TGTGCCACAGCGGGACAGGGTTACGGCGAGCAGTACTTC
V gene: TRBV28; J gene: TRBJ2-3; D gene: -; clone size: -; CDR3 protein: CASSPPGVDTQYF; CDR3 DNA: TGTGCCAGCAGCCCTCCAGGGGTAGATACGCAGTATTTT
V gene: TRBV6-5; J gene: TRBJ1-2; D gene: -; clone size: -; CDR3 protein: CASTEAGNYGYTF; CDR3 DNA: TGTGCCAGCACCGAAGCGGGTAACTATGGCTACACCTTC
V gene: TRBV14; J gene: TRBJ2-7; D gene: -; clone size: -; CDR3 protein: CASSQENIRRSEQYF; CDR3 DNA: TGTGCCAGCAGCCAAGAAAACATCCGACGCTCCGAGCAGTACTTC
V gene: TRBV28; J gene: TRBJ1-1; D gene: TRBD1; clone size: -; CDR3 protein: CASLHPTGSTEAFF; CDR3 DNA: TGTGCCAGCCTACACCCGACAGGGAGTACTGAAGCTTTCTTT
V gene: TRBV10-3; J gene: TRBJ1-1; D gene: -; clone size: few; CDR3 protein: CAISPTGPKGAFF; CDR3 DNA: TGTGCCATCAGCCCTACAGGGCCGAAAGGGGCTTTCTTT
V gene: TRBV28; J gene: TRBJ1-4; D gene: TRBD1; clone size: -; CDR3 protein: CASSARGRGSNEKLFF; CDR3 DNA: TGTGCCAGCAGTGCCCGGGGCAGGGGGTCTAATGAAAAACTGTTTTTT